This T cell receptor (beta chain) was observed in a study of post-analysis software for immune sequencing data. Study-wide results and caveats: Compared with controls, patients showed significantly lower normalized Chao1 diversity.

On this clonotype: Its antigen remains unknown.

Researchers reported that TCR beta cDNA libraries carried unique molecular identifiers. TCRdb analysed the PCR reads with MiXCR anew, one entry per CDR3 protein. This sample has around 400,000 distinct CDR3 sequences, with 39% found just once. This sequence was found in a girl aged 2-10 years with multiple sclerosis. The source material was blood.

The CDR3 region has the DNA TGCAGCGTTGATGGACAGGGGAGCCGCGAGCAGTACTTC. Its translation is CSVDGQGSREQYF. This chain connects TRBV29-1 to TRBJ2-7; 9 nucleotides line up with TRBD1. Per germline, CDR1 SQVTM and CDR2 ANQGSEA. With V trimmed by 3 bases and J by 6 bases, 6 bases remained unmatched. This CDR3 is 13 amino acids long.